This is a list of T cell receptor beta chains from one sample in a study of metastatic and nonmetastatic thyroid tumors. TCRdb reanalyzed the PCR reads via MiXCR. The sample yields some 21,000 clones, 12% seen once. Sequenced sample: blood. The receptors here all came from a male donor with papillary thyroid cancer or a benign thyroid nodule (not recorded which). Some clones in this sample may be carry-over from other donors' samples. Both conserved end residues are part of each CDR3. The D gene is left open where the match is weak. Only some rows state a clone size, as once, few, many or a class for expanded clones.

CDR3 protein: CAGGTETYEQYF; CDR3 DNA: TGTGCCGGAGGGACAGAGACCTACGAGCAGTACTTC; V gene: TRBV6-4; clone size: many; J gene: TRBJ2-7; D gene: -
CDR3 protein: CASSIVGVTDTQYF; CDR3 DNA: TGTGCCAGTAGTATCGTGGGAGTCACAGATACGCAGTATTTT; V gene: TRBV19; clone size: few; J gene: TRBJ2-3; D gene: -
CDR3 protein: CASSYSPLAPLHF; CDR3 DNA: TGTGCCAGCAGTTACTCACCGTTGGCACCCCTCCACTTT; V gene: TRBV6-2/TRBV6-3; clone size: few; J gene: TRBJ1-6; D gene: -
CDR3 protein: CASSSGQSMNTEAFF; CDR3 DNA: TGTGCCAGCAGCTCGGGACAGAGCATGAACACTGAAGCTTTCTTT; V gene: TRBV7-9; clone size: many; J gene: TRBJ1-1; D gene: TRBD1
CDR3 protein: CASSLRVGGGPGTEAFF; CDR3 DNA: TGTGCCAGCAGCTTAAGGGTCGGGGGGGGGCCCGGCACTGAAGCTTTCTTT; V gene: TRBV12-3/TRBV12-4; clone size: few; J gene: TRBJ1-1; D gene: -
CDR3 protein: CASAGTGPNEQYF; CDR3 DNA: TGTGCCAGCGCAGGGACAGGGCCCAACGAGCAGTACTTC; V gene: TRBV6-1; clone size: medium-sized; J gene: TRBJ2-7; D gene: TRBD1
CDR3 protein: CASSPKGGSGEQYF; CDR3 DNA: TGTGCCAGCAGCCCAAAGGGTGGCAGCGGCGAGCAGTACTTC; V gene: TRBV7-3; clone size: -; J gene: TRBJ2-7; D gene: -
CDR3 protein: CASSESSGGDEQYF; CDR3 DNA: TGCGCCAGCAGTGAGTCGTCAGGAGGTGACGAGCAGTACTTC; V gene: TRBV10-1; clone size: many; J gene: TRBJ2-7; D gene: -
CDR3 protein: CSVNTPGTKNGYTF; CDR3 DNA: TGCAGCGTCAACACACCCGGGACAAAGAATGGCTACACCTTC; V gene: TRBV29-1; clone size: -; J gene: TRBJ1-2; D gene: -
CDR3 protein: CASSQINRGSGANVLTF; CDR3 DNA: TGTGCCAGCAGCCAAATTAACAGGGGCTCTGGGGCCAACGTCCTGACTTTC; V gene: TRBV11-2; clone size: many; J gene: TRBJ2-6; D gene: TRBD1
CDR3 protein: CASSLLDLNTEAFF; CDR3 DNA: TGCGCCAGCAGCTTGCTAGATTTGAACACTGAAGCTTTCTTT; V gene: TRBV5-1; clone size: many; J gene: TRBJ1-1; D gene: -
CDR3 protein: CASSERGQRILSYNSPLHF; CDR3 DNA: TGTGCCAGCAGTGAAAGGGGACAGCGAATCCTCTCCTATAATTCACCCCTCCACTTT; V gene: TRBV2; clone size: many; J gene: TRBJ1-6; D gene: TRBD1
CDR3 protein: CASSFSGLAGELFF; CDR3 DNA: TGTGCCAGCAGTTTTTCAGGGTTGGCCGGGGAGCTGTTTTTT; V gene: TRBV12-3/TRBV12-4; clone size: few; J gene: TRBJ2-2; D gene: -
CDR3 protein: CASGFSPLETQYF; CDR3 DNA: TGTGCTAGTGGTTTCTCTCCATTGGAGACCCAGTACTTC; V gene: TRBV12-5; clone size: many; J gene: TRBJ2-5; D gene: -
CDR3 protein: CASSFGLAENNEQFF; CDR3 DNA: TGTGCCAGCAGTTTCGGACTAGCGGAAAACAATGAGCAGTTCTTC; V gene: TRBV28; clone size: medium-sized; J gene: TRBJ2-1; D gene: TRBD2
CDR3 protein: CASSELYGYTF; CDR3 DNA: TGTGCCAGCAGCGAGCTATATGGCTACACCTTC; V gene: TRBV7-9; clone size: many; J gene: TRBJ1-2; D gene: -